This T cell receptor beta chain stems from a study of Graves' ophthalmopathy and Graves' hyperthyroidism. RNA transcripts were the source from which TCR beta CDR3 regions were amplified. HTBI-primed RT-PCR formed the first round, and a multiplex PCR formed the second. Using its own MiXCR run on the multiplex PCR reads, TCRdb lists one record per CDR3 protein. The table has roughly 410,000 distinct CDR3 sequences, 15% seen once. This clonotype was detected ten times or more. The CDR3 spans 15 residues. V lost 3 bases and J lost 0, with 12 bases in between. The sequencing sample was made of peripheral blood. The rearrangement joins TRBV12-3 or TRBV12-4 to TRBJ2-7; the D gene is possibly TRBD2 (6 bases). The receptor was isolated from a woman aged 18-35 years with stable Graves' hyperthyroidism. The chain's CDR3 is CASSLRAGSSYEQYF. For the CDR3, the DNA is TGTGCCAGCAGTTTGAGGGCCGGGAGCTCCTACGAGCAGTACTTC.